The present entry profiles one TCR beta chain with its context. Its antigen is not known. This sample is drawn from a study of cytomegalovirus exposure and HLA in healthy donors. This CDR3 comprises 15 residues. V lost 8 bases to trimming and J lost 4 bases; unmatched junction nucleotides: 4. The germline V gene has CDR1 MNHNS and CDR2 SASEGT. Findings and limits, study-wide: Sequencing had likely introduced a cluster of highly shared sequence variants as an artifact. Reportedly, TCR beta sequences accurately predicted HLA-A and HLA-B alleles in most subjects.

PCR was performed using 60 Vbeta and 13 Jbeta primers. Repertoires were generated with immunoSEQ multiplex PCR, while TCRdb's copy carries only in-frame clones and drops some. The sample consists of approximately 70,000 clones, about 82% of them appearing once. J is TRBJ2-1 and V is TRBV6-1; 14 nucleotides agree with TRBD2. The sample comprised PBMCs. The sequence was obtained from a woman aged 30 to 39 in good health and CMV-seronegative. The DNA for the CDR3 is TGTGCCAGCGGGACTAGCGGGGGTCAGTACAATGAGCAGTTCTTC. This codes for CASGTSGGQYNEQFF.